These 32 T cell receptor beta chains were all obtained from the same sample, sequenced in a study of CD8+CD57+ T cells in acquired aplastic anemia. Patients chosen for sequencing had CD8+CD57+ cells that had expanded, as shown by flow cytometry. Both TCR beta VDJ combination and CDR3 sequence profiling were carried out. Genomic DNA was the template for this profiling. In TCRdb, the reads were re-called with MiXCR into one record per CDR3 protein. In the table there are under 250,000 distinct CDR3 sequences, 55% to 65% of which are singletons. The sample was sorted CD4+, CD8+, or CD8+CD57+ T cells (not recorded which) from PBMCs. These TCRs come from a human donor with aplastic anemia.

This rearrangement joins TRBV29-1 to TRBJ2-4, with 9 nucleotides matching TRBD1. Germline loops: CDR1 SQVTM, CDR2 ANQGSEA. The ends lost 4 bases at V and 2 bases at J; junction bases unmatched: 3. The length of the CDR3 is 14 residues. The CDR3 region is CSVVGQGTKNIQYF. Written as DNA, the CDR3 is TGCAGCGTTGTAGGACAGGGGACCAAAAACATTCAGTACTTC.

This clonotype came up once. V gene TRBV2 combines with J gene TRBJ1-5, with 9 bases identical to TRBD1. Per the germline V gene, CDR1 is SNHLY and CDR2 is FYNNEI. The CDR3 spans 15 residues. V was pared by 7 bases and J by 2 bases, with 6 bases of the junction left unmatched. The CDR3 here is CASTLDRGGNQPQHF. The CDR3 region has the DNA TGTGCCAGCACCTTGGACAGGGGTGGCAATCAGCCCCAGCATTTT.

The chain carries TRBV7-9 and TRBJ2-3; 8 bases are a match to TRBD1. V was clipped by 4 bases and J by 7 bases; unmatched bases: 10. The germline gives CDR1 SEHNR, CDR2 FQNEAQ (reference sequence). The CDR3 covers 15 residues. CDR3 sequence reads: CASSSGTGLTNTQYF. The CDR3 DNA follows: TGTGCCAGCAGCTCGGGGACAGGCCTCACGAATACGCAGTATTTT.

V is TRBV7-3 and J is TRBJ2-7; weak D call: TRBD1 (6 bases). The germline V and J ends were trimmed by 4 bases and 1 base, with 14 bases remaining between them. Germline CDR1 SGHTA, CDR2 FQGTGA. The CDR3 is 15 amino acids. The CDR3 DNA reads as TGTGCCAGCAGCTCCCGGGACACCCCTTCCTACGAGCAGTACTTC. Its protein is CASSSRDTPSYEQYF.

The rearrangement joins TRBV7-3 to TRBJ1-2, with D unresolved. The CDR3 has 12 amino acids. Per the germline V gene, CDR1 is SGHTA and CDR2 is FQGTGA. V dropped 5 bases and J dropped 8 bases, with 12 bases sitting between them. CDR3 residues: CASSPGPLGYTF. CDR3 nucleotides: TGTGCCAGCAGCCCAGGCCCCCTGGGCTACACCTTC.

By share, this clonotype counts as medium-sized. The CDR3 DNA sequence: TGCGCCAGCAGCCAAGCCTTGAGGGATACGCAGTATTTT. It specifies CASSQALRDTQYF. V gene TRBV4-1 combines with J gene TRBJ2-3; D gene uncertain. Per the germline V gene, CDR1 is MGHRA and CDR2 is YSYEKL. Trimming shortened V by 1 base and J by 6 bases, and 8 bases separated the two germline ends. The CDR3 consists of 13 residues.

The V gene is TRBV10-3, the J gene TRBJ1-1, with a possible D match to TRBD1 (5 bases). Trimming took 7 bases from V and 3 from J, leaving 9 bases between them. This CDR3 is 12 amino acids long. Germline CDR1 reads ENHRY; CDR2 reads SYGVKD. CDR3 in DNA: TGTGCCATCACTAGGGGTTACACTGAAGCTTTCTTT. As protein: CAITRGYTEAFF.

V usage is TRBV10-3 and J usage is TRBJ1-5, with D tentatively TRBD1 or TRBD2 (7 bases each). Near its end, the DNA agrees better with TRBJ2-3, so the J call may be wrong. The CDR3 has 13 residues. Germline assignment: CDR1 ENHRY and CDR2 SYGVKD. CDR3 protein: CAISGQGGQPQYF. In DNA form, the CDR3 reads TGTGCCATCAGTGGACAGGGAGGGCAGCCCCAGTATTTT.

This clonotype was observed once. V and J are TRBV10-3 and TRBJ1-4, with 8 bases aligning to TRBD1. Germline V CDR1 and CDR2: ENHRY, SYGVKD. V was clipped by 2 bases and J by 8 bases; unmatched bases: 4. The length of the CDR3 is 14 residues. This CDR3 is CAISELAGGEKLFF. The CDR3 bases are TGTGCCATCAGTGAGCTCGCAGGGGGCGAAAAACTGTTTTTT.

The V and J genes are TRBV19 and TRBJ2-5; D possibly corresponds to TRBD1 (5 bases). V lost 4 bases, J lost 4 bases, and 13 bases lay in between. The CDR3 extends over 14 amino acids. Looked up from germline, CDR1 is LNHDA and CDR2 is SQIVND (reference sequence). CDR3 in amino acids: CASSNPRRVETQYF. The CDR3 DNA follows: TGTGCCAGTAGTAACCCTCGCAGGGTAGAGACCCAGTACTTC.

The chain couples TRBV15 to TRBJ2-7; 7 nucleotides line up with TRBD1. This CDR3 contains 14 residues. V lost 4 bases to trimming and J lost 7 bases; unmatched junction nucleotides: 10. CDR1 is LNHNV, CDR2 YYDKDF, per germline (reference sequence). The CDR3 sequence: CATSTDRAASEQYF. CDR3 coding DNA: TGTGCCACCAGCACAGACAGGGCGGCGAGTGAGCAGTACTTC.

As for this clonotype: The CDR3 ends on some other residue instead of the conserved phenylalanine or tryptophan, so this is likely a read error. V and J are TRBV5-6 and TRBJ2-5; D assignment may be TRBD1 or TRBD2 (5 bases each). CDR1 is SGHDT, CDR2 YYEEEE, per germline. The CDR3 extends over 15 amino acids. The germline V and J ends were trimmed by 3 bases and 5 bases, with 17 bases remaining between them. Here the CDR3 reads CASSYRDGVQETQYP. The CDR3 DNA sequence: TGTGCCAGCAGCTACCGGGACGGAGTTCAGGAGACCCAGTACCCC.

V usage is TRBV29-1 and J usage is TRBJ1-5; no clear D gene. The CDR3 contains 13 residues. The V and J ends lost 4 bases and 3 bases respectively, with 10 bases between them. The germline gives CDR1 SQVTM, CDR2 ANQGSEA. The CDR3 DNA follows: TGCAGCGTTGCCGGAGCGCTCAATCAGCCCCAGCATTTT. Protein: CSVAGALNQPQHF.

The chain uses TRBV19 and TRBJ1-4, with 8 bases that match TRBD1. The CDR3 loop spans 16 amino acids. Per the germline V gene, CDR1 is LNHDA and CDR2 is SQIVND (reference sequence). With 11 bases clipped from V and 7 bases from J, the junction kept 18 bases outside the gene matches. This CDR3 is CASSSSRTGSVEKLFF. DNA for the CDR3: TGTGCCTCCAGTAGTTCCAGGACAGGGAGTGTTGAAAAACTGTTTTTT.

The chain uses TRBV7-9 and TRBJ2-7; the D gene is possibly TRBD1 (5 bases). Germline V gene data show CDR1 as SEHNR and CDR2 as FQNEAQ (reference sequence). The CDR3 spans 14 residues. V dropped 4 bases and J dropped 2 bases, with 12 bases sitting between them. The CDR3 DNA sequence: TGTGCCAGCAGCTGGACCGAAGGGGCCTACGAGCAGTACTTC. Its translation: CASSWTEGAYEQYF.

This clonotype was observed a handful of times. The chain links TRBV10-2 to TRBJ1-5, with D unclear. The length of the CDR3 is 13 residues. Germline V lookup: CDR1 WSHSY, CDR2 SAAADI. The V gene lost 4 bases and the J gene lost 11 bases, with 15 bases spanning the gap. The CDR3 here is CASSGYGVTAQHF. The CDR3 DNA is TGCGCCAGCAGTGGCTACGGGGTAACGGCCCAGCATTTT.

The rearrangement uses TRBV11-1 and TRBJ1-2; D ambiguous. CDR3 length equals 14 residues. The V end was cut by 2 bases, the J end by 2 bases, with 9 bases between. CDR1 and CDR2 from the germline V gene are SGHAT and FQDESV (reference sequence). The CDR3 DNA reads as TGTGCCAGCAGCTTAATTTCCGGGAACTATGGCTACACCTTC. Its translation is CASSLISGNYGYTF.

The J gene is TRBJ1-1, the V gene TRBV10-3; 10 bases match TRBD1. Germline CDR1 is ENHRY and CDR2 is SYGVKD. The CDR3 totals 17 residues. J gave up 0 bases and V 6 bases, and 10 bases lay outside the gene matches. The CDR3 DNA reads TGTGCCATCAGCCCGACAGGGGGCTTCTCATTGAACACTGAAGCTTTCTTT. It is translated as CAISPTGGFSLNTEAFF.

The table lists this clonotype with a few counts. The chain recombines TRBV15 with TRBJ2-5; D tentatively reads TRBD1 or TRBD2 (5 bases each). Germline CDR1 is LNHNV and CDR2 is YYDKDF (reference sequence). V gave up 1 base and J gave up 1 base, with 13 bases separating them. The CDR3 is made up of 16 amino acids. The CDR3 bases are TGTGCCACCAGCAGAGTTCCAGGGAGCCCCCAAGAGACCCAGTACTTC. Its translation: CATSRVPGSPQETQYF.

The V call is TRBV25-1, the J call TRBJ2-1; D gene ambiguous. V gave up 3 bases and J gave up 7 bases, with 16 bases separating them. The CDR3 covers 15 residues. Germline-derived CDR1 and CDR2 are MGHDK and SYGVNS. The CDR3 coding sequence is TGTGCCAGCAGTGAGTCTGGTGCCCTTCGGAATGAGCAGTTCTTC. Amino acids: CASSESGALRNEQFF.

This clonotype was found once. The chain employs TRBV10-2 and TRBJ1-1, with D possibly being TRBD1 (5 bases). CDR1 is WSHSY and CDR2 is SAAADI in the germline V gene. V lost 8 bases, J lost 1 base, and 14 bases lay in between. CDR3 length: 14 residues. DNA for the CDR3: TGCGCCAGCGGCCCGGGACTAGGGAACACTGAAGCTTTCTTT. This gives the protein CASGPGLGNTEAFF.

This chain joins TRBV7-2 and TRBJ2-5; D is perhaps TRBD2 (5 bases). The CDR3 totals 14 residues. Germline CDR1 reads SGHTA; CDR2 reads FQGNSA. The V gene lost 4 bases and the J gene lost 0 bases, with 9 bases spanning the gap. The CDR3: CASSSTGYQETQYF. DNA of the CDR3: TGTGCCAGCAGCTCGACGGGGTACCAAGAGACCCAGTACTTC.

V usage is TRBV29-1 and J usage is TRBJ2-7, with D tentatively TRBD1 (6 bases). The V gene's germline CDR1 is SQVTM and CDR2 ANQGSEA. The CDR3 length is 12 residues. V lost 6 bases and J 4 bases, leaving 13 bases between the germline ends. The CDR3 sequence: CSVGDIGYEQYF. The CDR3 DNA sequence: TGCAGCGTCGGGGACATTGGTTACGAGCAGTACTTC.

For this clonotype: A much bigger clone sits one base away, suggesting this may be a read error. Because it lacks the conserved phenylalanine or tryptophan at the end, this CDR3 is likely a read error. The chain carries TRBV30 and TRBJ2-7; D unclear. This CDR3 is built from 13 residues. Germline-derived CDR1 and CDR2 are GTSNPN and SVGIG (reference sequence). V lost 0 bases and J 2 bases, leaving 8 bases between the germline ends. The CDR3 protein is CAWSVGSTYEQYS. The CDR3 bases are TGTGCCTGGAGTGTAGGCAGTACCTACGAGCAGTACTCC.

The chain is built from TRBV10-1 and TRBJ1-1; D gene ambiguous. The germline CDR1 and CDR2 sequences are WNHNN and SYGVQD (reference sequence). This CDR3 contains 13 residues. CDR3 in amino acids: CDASTWGNTEAFF. The CDR3 DNA reads TGCGACGCCAGCACGTGGGGGAACACTGAAGCTTTCTTT.

The gene calls are TRBV20-1 and TRBJ1-1; 9 bases line up with TRBD1. Germline V gives CDR1 DFQATT, CDR2 SNEGSKA (reference sequence). This CDR3 has 15 amino acids. With V trimmed by 6 bases and J by 4 bases, 12 bases remained unmatched. CDR3 sequence reads: CSATGDRGGVTEAFF. The CDR3 bases are TGCAGTGCCACCGGTGACAGGGGGGGAGTCACTGAAGCTTTCTTT.

This clonotype was counted ten times or more. This sequence joins TRBV24-1 and TRBJ2-3; TRBD2 agrees at 9 bases. Germline V gives CDR1 KGHDR, CDR2 SFDVKD. V shed 4 bases, J shed 6 bases, and the junction held 16 bases outside the gene matches. The CDR3 length is 18 residues. The CDR3 region is CATSDRKRGVTYGDTQYF. As DNA, the CDR3 is TGTGCCACCAGTGACAGGAAGCGGGGGGTTACGTACGGGGATACGCAGTATTTT.

This sequence joins TRBV19 and TRBJ1-1, with a tentative D call TRBD1 (6 bases). With 7 bases removed from V and 8 bases from J, the gap between germline ends came to 17 bases. This CDR3 spans 13 amino acids. Germline assignment: CDR1 LNHDA and CDR2 SQIVND (reference sequence). The CDR3 DNA follows: TGTGCCAGTAACAGGGTCGAGACGGCCGAAGCTTTCTTT. This codes for CASNRVETAEAFF.

With regard to this clonotype: Just one base apart from a much larger clone, this may be a read error. J is TRBJ2-1 and V is TRBV6-5; perhaps TRBD2 as D (5 bases). Looked up from germline, CDR1 is MNHEY and CDR2 is SVGAGI. The CDR3 is 14 residues long. CDR3 amino acids: CASSYSSGSGEQSF. The CDR3 nucleotides are TGTGCCAGCAGTTACTCGTCGGGGTCGGGTGAGCAGTCCTTC.

J is TRBJ1-6 and V is TRBV19; D is perhaps TRBD1 (6 bases). V lost 10 bases to trimming and J lost 8 bases, with 15 bases between them. Germline V gene lookup returns CDR1 LNHDA and CDR2 SQIVND (reference sequence). The CDR3 length is 13 residues. The CDR3 nucleotides are TGTGCCACAGTCGGGACAAGGGATTCACCCCTCCACTTT. Translated: CATVGTRDSPLHF. Full variable domain (remainder filled in from reference TRBV19 and TRBJ1-6): DGGITQSPKYLFRKEGQNVTLSCEQNLNHDAMYWYRQDPGQGLRLIYYSQIVNDFQKGDIAEGYSVSREKKESFPLTVTSAQKNPTAFYLCATVGTRDSPLHFGNGTRLTVT.

The chain combines TRBV2 with TRBJ2-7; 7 bases fit TRBD1. The V segment lost 5 bases and the J segment 6 bases; nucleotides outside the gene matches: 10. The CDR3 spans 14 residues. Germline-derived CDR1 and CDR2 are SNHLY and FYNNEI. The CDR3 reads CASSRPATGIEQYF. The CDR3 DNA reads TGTGCCAGCAGTAGACCGGCGACAGGGATCGAGCAGTACTTC.

The DNA of the CDR3 is TGCAGTGCTAGTCAGCCCCGACAGACCCAGTACTTC. It specifies CSASQPRQTQYF. The J gene is TRBJ2-5, the V gene TRBV20-1; D remains unclear. CDR3 size: 12 residues. Germline V gives CDR1 DFQATT, CDR2 SNEGSKA (reference sequence). Trimming cost V 3 bases and J 6 bases, with 11 bases left between them.